These T cell receptor beta chains were read from a single sample in a study of response to subunit inactivated influenza vaccine. TCRdb re-derived calls from the RT-PCR reads in MiXCR, one entry per CDR3 protein. This repertoire shows approximately 680,000 distinct CDR3 sequences, 15% to 17% found once; its top ten account for around a tenth. Sequenced here: PBMCs from blood, sampled 11 to 12 days after vaccination. Receptor source: a man aged 50 to 60 who received an inactivated influenza vaccine. Each CDR3 is given with its conserved first and last residue. Each record gives: D gene, J gene, clone size, V gene, CDR3 DNA, CDR3 protein. The D gene is left open where the match is weak. Part of the rows lack a size; the others show once, few, many or a class for expanded clones.

d_call: TRBD2
j_call: TRBJ2-7
clone_size: few
v_call: TRBV20-1
cdr3_nt: TGCAGTGCTAGAGAACCAACTAGCGGGGTCTACGAGCAGTACTTC
cdr3_aa: CSAREPTSGVYEQYF

d_call: -
j_call: TRBJ2-1
clone_size: -
v_call: TRBV4-3
cdr3_nt: TGCGCCAGCAGCCAAGATGGAAGGGTTGAGGATGAGCAGTTCTTC
cdr3_aa: CASSQDGRVEDEQFF

d_call: -
j_call: TRBJ2-7
clone_size: -
v_call: TRBV3-1
cdr3_nt: TGTGCCAGCAGCCAAACGCACGAGCAGTACTTC
cdr3_aa: CASSQTHEQYF

d_call: -
j_call: TRBJ2-2
clone_size: -
v_call: TRBV11-2
cdr3_nt: TGTGCCAGCAGCTCCGCGCCGTGGGACACCGGGGAGCTGTTTTTT
cdr3_aa: CASSSAPWDTGELFF

d_call: -
j_call: TRBJ2-5
clone_size: -
v_call: TRBV24-1
cdr3_nt: TGTGCCACCAGCCAGGGGTCCCAAGAGACCCAGTACTTC
cdr3_aa: CATSQGSQETQYF

d_call: -
j_call: TRBJ2-5
clone_size: few
v_call: TRBV4-1
cdr3_nt: TGCGCCAGCAGCCAATATCTCGAACCAGTGGGGAAAGAGACCCAGTACTTC
cdr3_aa: CASSQYLEPVGKETQYF

d_call: TRBD1
j_call: TRBJ2-2
clone_size: few
v_call: TRBV5-1
cdr3_nt: TGCGCCAGCCGAGTCCTTACAGGGGCGACGAACACCGGGGAGCTGTTTTTT
cdr3_aa: CASRVLTGATNTGELFF

d_call: -
j_call: TRBJ1-2
clone_size: few
v_call: TRBV6-5
cdr3_nt: TGTGCCAGCAGTTACTCGATGATCCAAAGGCCTTATGGCTACACCTTC
cdr3_aa: CASSYSMIQRPYGYTF

d_call: -
j_call: TRBJ2-5
clone_size: -
v_call: TRBV30
cdr3_nt: TGTGCCTGGAGTGTACGTCAGGGGTCAGAGACCCAGTACTTC
cdr3_aa: CAWSVRQGSETQYF

d_call: -
j_call: TRBJ2-2
clone_size: few
v_call: TRBV5-6
cdr3_nt: TGTGCCAGCAGCGGAGCTGTGGAGCTGTTTTTT
cdr3_aa: CASSGAVELFF

d_call: -
j_call: TRBJ2-1
clone_size: -
v_call: TRBV12-3/TRBV12-4
cdr3_nt: TGTGCCAGCAGTTTAAGAGACGGTTGGAATGAGCAGTTCTTC
cdr3_aa: CASSLRDGWNEQFF

d_call: -
j_call: TRBJ2-1
clone_size: -
v_call: TRBV7-2
cdr3_nt: TGTGCCAGCAGCTTCCTACTACCCTCACCGTTCAATGAGCAGTTCTTC
cdr3_aa: CASSFLLPSPFNEQFF

d_call: TRBD2
j_call: TRBJ2-2
clone_size: many
v_call: TRBV20-1
cdr3_nt: TGCAGTGCTCAGCGGGGGTGGAACACCGGGGAGCTGTTTTTT
cdr3_aa: CSAQRGWNTGELFF

d_call: -
j_call: TRBJ2-1
clone_size: -
v_call: TRBV7-3
cdr3_nt: TGTGCCAGCAGCTTAAGGGGGACCCCTGAGCAGTTCTTC
cdr3_aa: CASSLRGTPEQFF

d_call: TRBD1
j_call: TRBJ2-1
clone_size: -
v_call: TRBV6-1
cdr3_nt: TGTGCCAGCAGTATCCTGACAGGGGGCCCGAATGAGCAGTTCTTC
cdr3_aa: CASSILTGGPNEQFF

d_call: -
j_call: TRBJ2-7
clone_size: few
v_call: TRBV20-1
cdr3_nt: TGCAGTGCTAGAGATGGGCGGGTGAGCTCCTACGAGCAGTACTTC
cdr3_aa: CSARDGRVSSYEQYF

d_call: -
j_call: TRBJ2-5
clone_size: -
v_call: TRBV7-2
cdr3_nt: TGTGCCAGCAGACGTGGACAGCCCGGTGAGACCCAGTACTTC
cdr3_aa: CASRRGQPGETQYF

d_call: -
j_call: TRBJ1-5
clone_size: few
v_call: TRBV12-3/TRBV12-4
cdr3_nt: TGTGCCAGCAGTCTAGGGGACGCAAGTAATCAGCCCCAGCATTTT
cdr3_aa: CASSLGDASNQPQHF

d_call: -
j_call: TRBJ2-1
clone_size: few
v_call: TRBV5-1
cdr3_nt: TGCGCCAGCAGCTCGATACAGACCAGCTCCTACAATGAGCAGTTCTTC
cdr3_aa: CASSSIQTSSYNEQFF

d_call: TRBD2
j_call: TRBJ2-1
clone_size: -
v_call: TRBV2
cdr3_nt: TGTGCCACCATGTTGGCTAGCGGGATTTACAATGAGCAGTTCTTC
cdr3_aa: CATMLASGIYNEQFF

d_call: -
j_call: TRBJ1-2
clone_size: few
v_call: TRBV10-2
cdr3_nt: TGCGCCAGCAAAGGGTTCTCAAACTATGGCTACACCTTC
cdr3_aa: CASKGFSNYGYTF

d_call: TRBD2
j_call: TRBJ2-3
clone_size: -
v_call: TRBV20-1
cdr3_nt: TGCAGTGCTAGGGTTTTCCCTAGCGGGGGTGGAGATACGCAGTATTTT
cdr3_aa: CSARVFPSGGGDTQYF

d_call: TRBD2
j_call: TRBJ2-3
clone_size: few
v_call: TRBV4-2
cdr3_nt: TGTGCCAGCAGCCAAGACTTCCTAGCGGGGGGCAGCACAGATACGCAGTATTTT
cdr3_aa: CASSQDFLAGGSTDTQYF

d_call: TRBD1
j_call: TRBJ2-3
clone_size: -
v_call: TRBV30
cdr3_nt: TGTGCCTGGGCCTCCGGGACAGGCCACACAGATACGCAGTATTTT
cdr3_aa: CAWASGTGHTDTQYF

d_call: -
j_call: TRBJ2-2
clone_size: -
v_call: TRBV2
cdr3_nt: TGTGCCAGCAGATTCTCAGACTTGAACACCGGGGAGCTGTTTTTT
cdr3_aa: CASRFSDLNTGELFF

d_call: -
j_call: TRBJ1-2
clone_size: few
v_call: TRBV24-1
cdr3_nt: TGTGCCACCAATATACCAGCTCGCCATGGCTACACCTTC
cdr3_aa: CATNIPARHGYTF

d_call: -
j_call: TRBJ2-4
clone_size: few
v_call: TRBV6-2/TRBV6-3
cdr3_nt: TGTGCCAGCAGTTACGAGACAGGGAGGTACATTCAGTACTTC
cdr3_aa: CASSYETGRYIQYF

d_call: -
j_call: TRBJ1-2
clone_size: -
v_call: TRBV4-3
cdr3_nt: TGCGCCAGCAGCCAAACGGACGGCGAACACTATGGCTACACCTTC
cdr3_aa: CASSQTDGEHYGYTF

d_call: TRBD2
j_call: TRBJ2-1
clone_size: -
v_call: TRBV20-1
cdr3_nt: TGCAGTGCTCGACCTAAAGCGGGGGGACCTTATTCCTACTCCTACAATGAGCAGTTCTTC
cdr3_aa: CSARPKAGGPYSYSYNEQFF

d_call: -
j_call: TRBJ2-5
clone_size: many
v_call: TRBV28
cdr3_nt: TGTGCCAGCAGCGGACGGCTACAAGAGACCCAGTACTTC
cdr3_aa: CASSGRLQETQYF

d_call: -
j_call: TRBJ1-2
clone_size: many
v_call: TRBV4-3
cdr3_nt: TGCGCCAGCAGCCACGCAATGGGGCCCCGGGGCTATGGCTACACCTTC
cdr3_aa: CASSHAMGPRGYGYTF

d_call: TRBD2
j_call: TRBJ2-3
clone_size: -
v_call: TRBV3-1
cdr3_nt: TGTGCCAGCAGCCAAAGACTAGCGGCCACAGATACGCAGTATTTT
cdr3_aa: CASSQRLAATDTQYF

d_call: -
j_call: TRBJ2-3
clone_size: few
v_call: TRBV15
cdr3_nt: TGTGCCACCAGCAGAGATCGACCGTTCACAGATACGCAGTATTTT
cdr3_aa: CATSRDRPFTDTQYF

d_call: -
j_call: TRBJ1-2
clone_size: many
v_call: TRBV15
cdr3_nt: TGTGCCACCAGCAGACAGGGGAACTATGGCTACACCTTC
cdr3_aa: CATSRQGNYGYTF

d_call: -
j_call: TRBJ2-7
clone_size: many
v_call: TRBV7-9
cdr3_nt: TGTGCCAGCAGCTTAGAATTTAGTGAGCAGTACTTC
cdr3_aa: CASSLEFSEQYF

d_call: -
j_call: TRBJ1-2
clone_size: few
v_call: TRBV7-8
cdr3_nt: TGTGCCAGCAGCGAAATGTGGGGGTCTGCTGGCTACACCTTC
cdr3_aa: CASSEMWGSAGYTF